This T cell receptor beta chain appears in the sequencing data of a study of control samples from healthy donors and cancer patients. The V end was cut by 6 bases, the J end by 4 bases, with 13 bases between. The CDR3 is 14 amino acids. Germline assignment: CDR1 MDHEN and CDR2 SYDVKM. The data were produced by immunoSEQ multiplex PCR, yet TCRdb's version contains in-frame clones alone and is incomplete. Of about 170,000 clones in the sample, about 87% were seen once. Material for sequencing was blood. This receptor was identified in a man aged 25-45 years in good health. V and J are TRBV28 and TRBJ1-3; D possibly corresponds to TRBD1 (6 bases). The CDR3 sequence is CASRETGSGNTIYF. The CDR3 DNA follows: TGTGCCAGCAGAGAGACAGGCTCCGGAAACACCATATATTTT.